This TCR beta chain was retrieved from a study of blood T cells in healthy people across ages (dated by TCRdb to about 2015). For the wider study: In model experiments, template switching captured roughly one uniquely barcoded TCR beta cDNA molecule for every two T cells. The study measured age-related changes in TCR beta repertoire diversity using deep sequencing normalized with unique cDNA molecular identifiers. Four age groups were formed from the donors: young (average roughly 15 years), middle-aged (approximately 41), aged (approximately 60) and long-lived (around 82). To avoid experimental bias, donors of different ages were distributed randomly across sequencing lanes. For two donors (one aged 18 to 29 and one aged 80 or older), the study analyzed two additional independent replicas of 1 million unique cDNA reads from the same blood draw. Points the paper makes about the study in general: Because the CMV infection status of the donors was unknown, age-related changes in expanded clonotypes may potentially have been confounded. Compared with the aged group, the long-lived group had more naive CD4+ T cells, fewer expanded clones and increased TCR diversity, a pattern suggesting age selection. Estimates of total diversity from one million sequenced T cells were regarded as lower bounds and underestimates. Observed TCR beta diversity correlated strongly with the percentage of naive T cells measured by flow cytometry. Conclusive comparison of naive and antigen-experienced compartments was prevented by the profiling of bulk unsorted PBMCs. As age increased, observed TCR beta diversity per million T cells dropped in a roughly linear way, and a significant reduction was already evident by age around 41.

A word on this clonotype: Its antigen is not yet known. No base qualities exist here, and no much larger clone lies one base off it.

The donors were roughly 40 Caucasian individuals from Russia, aged roughly 6 to 90 years, who were systemically healthy. Approximately 11 milliliters of peripheral blood were drawn from each donor into EDTA-treated Vacutainer tubes. Ficoll-Paque density-gradient centrifugation was used to isolate PBMCs, with at least 7 million obtained per sample. Total RNA, at least 5.5 micrograms per sample, was extracted from PBMCs with Trizol reagent. For every donor, flow cytometry on a PBMC aliquot measured the percentage of naive CD45RAhigh/CD27high T cells. The library came from 5' RACE. For sequencing, an Illumina HiSeq 2500 was employed. A second PCR of about 7 to 12 cycles was run with a J-beta primer mix and a sample-barcoded 5' primer. Each TCR beta cDNA molecule received a unique molecular identifier from a template-switch 5' adaptor carrying 12 random nucleotides. At least 2.5 million CDR3-containing paired-end reads were obtained from each sample. First-strand cDNA was synthesized from all RNA with the Mint cDNA synthesis kit, primed by a TRBC-specific oligonucleotide. Following uracil-DNA glycosylase treatment, a first 18-cycle PCR with universal primers M1SS and BC2_uni_R was performed on all cDNA. In the original analysis: For normalization, 1 million high-quality reads, each with a distinct molecular identifier, were randomly selected from each sample. Reads with shared molecular identifiers were discarded instead of being binned into consensus sequences. CDR3 identification, clonotype clustering and error correction used MiTCR with a Q25 quality threshold and the strictest error-elimination algorithm. A nonparametric unseen species model with Euler transformation was used to estimate a lower bound on total TCR beta diversity. Starting from the raw public reads, TCRdb applied fastp trimming at Q25, assembled clones with MiXCR and retained in-frame beta chains. Each entry merges the rows of one CDR3 protein and shows their most common DNA and genes. TCRdb's processing, not the authors', yielded these V and J calls. The sample table contains 700,000 or so distinct CDR3 sequences; only one count was recorded for about 20% of them. The ten biggest clones cover around 21% of the sample.

V and J are trimmed by 5 bases and 5 bases, and the gene matches miss 14 bases of the junction. In the germline V gene, CDR1 corresponds to SGHTA and CDR2 to FQGNSA. The CDR3 holds 16 amino acids from the cysteine to the phenylalanine. The read is trimmed to its CDR3 DNA, 48 bases read in frame from base 1. Sequenced sample: blood. Recombination joined TRBV7-2 with TRBJ1-2, with 7 central nucleotides matching TRBD1. This TCR was sampled from a man aged 70 or older in good health. The DNA sequence reads TGTGCCAGCAGCCCCCTCGGACAGGCGACCTTATATGGCTACACCTTC. This translates into CASSPLGQATLYGYTF. Reference TRBV7-2 and TRBJ1-2 genes cover what lies past the CDR3, so the full variable domain is GAGVSQSPSNKVTEKGKDVELRCDPISGHTALYWYRQSLGQGLEFLIYFQGNSAPDKSGLPSDRFSAERTGGSVSTLTIQRTQQEDSAVYLCASSPLGQATLYGYTFGSGTRLTVV.